This TCR beta chain derives from a study of long-term antiretroviral therapy in people with HIV. A v3.0 immunoSEQ assay was performed at survey level. Sequencing was performed with immunoSEQ multiplex PCR; in TCRdb, only in-frame clones are kept and a portion is missing. The sample consists of about 36,000 clones, approximately 80% of them appearing once. Deletions cut 4 bases from V and 3 bases from J, with 10 bases between. From germline, CDR1 is SQVTM and CDR2 ANQGSEA. The CDR3 runs 12 residues. The material sequenced was unsorted PBMCs, taken 3.4 years after starting antiretroviral therapy. The clonotype comes from a man aged 30 to 39 with HIV. J is TRBJ2-7 and V is TRBV29-1; D is unresolved. The CDR3 DNA sequence: TGCAGCGTTGCACACAGCGACTACGAGCAGTACTTC. It is translated as CSVAHSDYEQYF.